This TCR beta chain is drawn from a study of CD8+ T cells in alopecia areata. Extracted from the samples, RNA was reverse transcribed into cDNA to serve as the sequencing template. The table came from immunoSEQ multiplex PCR; TCRdb's copy has only in-frame clones and leaves some out. The sample has 170,000 or so clones, roughly 64% seen once. This CDR3 spans 15 amino acids. The germline V gene encodes CDR1 LNHNV and CDR2 YYDKDF (reference sequence). Deletions cut 3 bases from V and 2 bases from J, with 8 bases between. There are a few counts of this clone. The treatment was: oral pan-JAK inhibitor, 5-10 mg twice daily.

The V call is TRBV15, the J call TRBJ2-6, with D possibly matching TRBD2 (5 bases). This TCR was recovered from a human donor with alopecia areata. The starting material was CD8+ T cells sorted from blood, obtained at week 24, from a patient treated with tofacitinib. The CDR3 nucleotides read TGTGCCACCAGCAGTGAGAGGGCTGGGGCCAACGTCCTGACTTTC. This gives the protein CATSSERAGANVLTF.